Here is one TCR beta chain with its context. This sample is drawn from a study of control samples from healthy donors and cancer patients. V was trimmed by 3 bases and J by 0 bases, leaving 12 bases between them. The germline V gene encodes CDR1 LNHDA and CDR2 SQIVND (reference sequence). The CDR3 covers 15 residues. Profiling relied on immunoSEQ multiplex PCR, and the TCRdb table lists in-frame clones only, not all of them. The data hold 150,000 to 200,000 clones, with over 85% observed a single time. The chain has TRBV19 and TRBJ2-7; TRBD1 might be the D (6 bases). This clonotype originated in a young man in good health. Sequenced material: blood. This CDR3 reads CASSMTGFSSYEQYF. CDR3 DNA: TGTGCCAGTAGTATGACAGGCTTTAGCTCCTACGAGCAGTACTTC.